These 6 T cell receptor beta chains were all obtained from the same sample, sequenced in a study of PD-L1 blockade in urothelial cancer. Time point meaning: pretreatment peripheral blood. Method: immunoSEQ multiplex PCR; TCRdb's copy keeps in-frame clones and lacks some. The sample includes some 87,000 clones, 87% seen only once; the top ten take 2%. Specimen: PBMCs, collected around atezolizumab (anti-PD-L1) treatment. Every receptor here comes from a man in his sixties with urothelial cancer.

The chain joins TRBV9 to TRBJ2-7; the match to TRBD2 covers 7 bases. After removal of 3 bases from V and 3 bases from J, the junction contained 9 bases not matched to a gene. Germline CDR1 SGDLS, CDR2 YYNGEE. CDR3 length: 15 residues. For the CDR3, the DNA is TGTGCCAGCAGCGAGGGTGTCGAGCGGGGCTACGAGCAGTACTTC. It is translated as CASSEGVERGYEQYF.

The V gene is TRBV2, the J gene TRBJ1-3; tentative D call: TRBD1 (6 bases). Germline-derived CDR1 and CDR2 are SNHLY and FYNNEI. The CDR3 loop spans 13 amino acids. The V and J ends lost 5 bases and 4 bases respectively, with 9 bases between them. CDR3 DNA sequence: TGTGCCAGCAGTTCAGGGGAAGGAAACACCATATATTTT. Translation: CASSSGEGNTIYF.

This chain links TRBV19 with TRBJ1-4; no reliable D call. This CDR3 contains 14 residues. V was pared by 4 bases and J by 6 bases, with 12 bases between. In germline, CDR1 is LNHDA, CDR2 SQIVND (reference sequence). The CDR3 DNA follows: TGTGCCAGTAGTACCCCTGGAGGCTATGAAAAACTGTTTTTT. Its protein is CASSTPGGYEKLFF.

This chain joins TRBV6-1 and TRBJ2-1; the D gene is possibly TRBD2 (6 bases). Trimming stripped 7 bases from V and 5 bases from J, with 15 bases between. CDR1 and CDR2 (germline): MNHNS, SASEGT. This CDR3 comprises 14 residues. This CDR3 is CASISISGHNEQFF. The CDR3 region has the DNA TGTGCCAGCATTTCGATTAGCGGTCACAATGAGCAGTTCTTC.

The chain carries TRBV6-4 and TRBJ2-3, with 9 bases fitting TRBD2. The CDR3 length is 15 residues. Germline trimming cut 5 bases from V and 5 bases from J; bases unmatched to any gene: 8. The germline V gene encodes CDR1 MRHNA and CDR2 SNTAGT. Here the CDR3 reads CASSSSGSGLDTQYF. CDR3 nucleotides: TGTGCCAGCAGTAGTAGCGGGAGCGGTTTAGATACGCAGTATTTT.

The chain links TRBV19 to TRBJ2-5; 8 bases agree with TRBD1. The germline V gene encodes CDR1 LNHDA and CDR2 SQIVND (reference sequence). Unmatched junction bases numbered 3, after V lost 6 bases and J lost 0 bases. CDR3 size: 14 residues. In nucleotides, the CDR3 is TGTGCCAGTAGAAGACAGGGGTACCAAGAGACCCAGTACTTC. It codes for CASRRQGYQETQYF.